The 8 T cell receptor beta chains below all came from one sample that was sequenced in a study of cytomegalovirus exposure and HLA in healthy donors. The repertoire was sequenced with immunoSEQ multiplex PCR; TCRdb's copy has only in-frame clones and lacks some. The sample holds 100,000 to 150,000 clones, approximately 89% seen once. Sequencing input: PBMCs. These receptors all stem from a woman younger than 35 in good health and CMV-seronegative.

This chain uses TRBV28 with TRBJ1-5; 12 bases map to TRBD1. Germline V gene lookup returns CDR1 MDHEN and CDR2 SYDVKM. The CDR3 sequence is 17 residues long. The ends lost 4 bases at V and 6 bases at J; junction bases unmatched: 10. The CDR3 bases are TGTGCCAGCAGTTCTTGGACCGGGACAGGGGGCCGTCAGCCCCAGCATTTT. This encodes CASSSWTGTGGRQPQHF.

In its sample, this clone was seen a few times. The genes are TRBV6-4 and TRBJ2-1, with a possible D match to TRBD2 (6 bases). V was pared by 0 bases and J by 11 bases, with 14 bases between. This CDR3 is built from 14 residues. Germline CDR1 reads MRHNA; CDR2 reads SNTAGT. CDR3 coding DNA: TGTGCCAGCAGTGACTCCGAGGAGGGTCTGCAGCAGTTCTTC. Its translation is CASSDSEEGLQQFF.

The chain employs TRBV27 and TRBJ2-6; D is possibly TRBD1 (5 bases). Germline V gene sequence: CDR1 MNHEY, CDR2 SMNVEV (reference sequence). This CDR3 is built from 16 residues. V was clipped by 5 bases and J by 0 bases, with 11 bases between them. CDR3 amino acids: CASSQGSTSGANVLTF. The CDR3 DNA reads TGTGCCAGCAGTCAGGGATCGACCTCTGGGGCCAACGTCCTGACTTTC.

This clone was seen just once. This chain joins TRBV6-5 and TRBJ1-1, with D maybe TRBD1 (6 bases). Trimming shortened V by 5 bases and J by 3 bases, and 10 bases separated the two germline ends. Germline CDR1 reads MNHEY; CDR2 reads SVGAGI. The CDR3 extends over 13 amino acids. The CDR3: CASSPQGDTEAFF. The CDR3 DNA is TGTGCCAGCAGTCCACAGGGCGACACTGAAGCTTTCTTT.

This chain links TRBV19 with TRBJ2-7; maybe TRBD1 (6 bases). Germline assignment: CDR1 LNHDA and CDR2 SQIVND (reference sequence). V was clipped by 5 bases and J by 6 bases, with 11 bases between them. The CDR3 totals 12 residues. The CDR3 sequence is CASSVSGVEQYF. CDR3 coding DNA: TGTGCCAGTAGTGTATCAGGGGTCGAGCAGTACTTC.

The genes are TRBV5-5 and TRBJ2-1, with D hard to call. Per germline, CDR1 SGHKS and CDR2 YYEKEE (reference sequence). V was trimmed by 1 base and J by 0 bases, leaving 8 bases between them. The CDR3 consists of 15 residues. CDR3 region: CASSLMPDSYNEQFF. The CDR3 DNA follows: TGTGCCAGCAGCTTGATGCCAGACTCCTACAATGAGCAGTTCTTC.

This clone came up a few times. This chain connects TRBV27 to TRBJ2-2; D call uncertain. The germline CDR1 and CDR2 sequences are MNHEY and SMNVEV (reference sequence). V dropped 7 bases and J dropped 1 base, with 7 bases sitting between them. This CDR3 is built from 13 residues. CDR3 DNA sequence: TGTGCCAGCAAATCACAGAACACCGGGGAGCTGTTTTTT. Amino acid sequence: CASKSQNTGELFF.

This CDR3 reads CASSVGTSVADYEQYF. CDR3 in DNA: TGTGCCAGTAGTGTTGGGACTAGCGTTGCCGATTACGAGCAGTACTTC. The chain links TRBV19 to TRBJ2-7, with 10 positions matching TRBD2. Germline lookup yields CDR1 LNHDA and CDR2 SQIVND (reference sequence). The length of the CDR3 is 16 residues. The V gene end was trimmed by 5 bases and the J gene end by 4 bases; junction bases not matched to a gene: 11.